A selection of T cell receptor beta chains follows, all from one sample in a study of blood T cell repertoires in COVID-19. Sequencing was performed with immunoSEQ multiplex PCR; in TCRdb, only in-frame clones are kept and a portion is missing. This table holds some 76,000 clones, about 85% found once. Specimen: peripheral blood. These receptors all stem from a man over 45 with COVID-19, enrolled during active disease. Both conserved end residues are part of each CDR3.

V gene	J gene	CDR3 protein
TRBV5-1	TRBJ2-2	CASSLREAGTGELFF
TRBV30	TRBJ1-5	CACAGGGNQPQHF
TRBV2	TRBJ1-2	CASSGTGYGYTF
TRBV19	TRBJ1-2	CASSQIDRARGYTF
TRBV7-2	TRBJ2-1	CASSSIPGQGGNEQFF
TRBV5-1	TRBJ2-1	CASSLEASGNSYNEQFF
TRBV12-3/TRBV12-4	TRBJ2-7	CASSAGQTYEQYF
TRBV24-1	TRBJ1-1	CATSDAGGNTEAFF
TRBV6-5	TRBJ1-4	CASKTGTGSGKLFF
TRBV10-3	TRBJ2-2	CAITNTGELFF
TRBV7-9	TRBJ2-2	CASSHRDRDTGELFF